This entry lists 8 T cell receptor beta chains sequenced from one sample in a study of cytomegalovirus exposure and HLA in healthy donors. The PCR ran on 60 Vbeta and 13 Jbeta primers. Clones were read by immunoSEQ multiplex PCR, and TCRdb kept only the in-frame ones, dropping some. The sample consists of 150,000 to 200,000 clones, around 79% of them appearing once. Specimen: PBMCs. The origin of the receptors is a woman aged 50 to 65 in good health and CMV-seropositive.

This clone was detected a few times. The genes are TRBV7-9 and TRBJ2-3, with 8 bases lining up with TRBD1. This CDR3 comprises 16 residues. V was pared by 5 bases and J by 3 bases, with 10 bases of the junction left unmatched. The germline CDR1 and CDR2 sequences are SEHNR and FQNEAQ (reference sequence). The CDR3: CASSPGRGRETDTQYF. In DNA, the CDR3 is TGTGCCAGCAGCCCGGGCAGGGGGCGTGAAACAGATACGCAGTATTTT.

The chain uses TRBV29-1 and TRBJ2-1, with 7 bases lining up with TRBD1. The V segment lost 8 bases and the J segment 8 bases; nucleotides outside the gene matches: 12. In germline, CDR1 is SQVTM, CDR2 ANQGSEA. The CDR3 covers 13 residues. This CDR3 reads CSILTGDGDEQFF. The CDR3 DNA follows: TGCAGCATCCTTACAGGGGACGGAGATGAGCAGTTCTTC.

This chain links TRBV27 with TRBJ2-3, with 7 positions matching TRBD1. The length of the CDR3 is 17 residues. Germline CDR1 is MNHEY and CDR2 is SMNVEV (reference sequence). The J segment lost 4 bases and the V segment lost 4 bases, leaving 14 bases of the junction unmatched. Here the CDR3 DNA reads TGTGCCAGCAGTTCCCCGTACGACAGGGCTAGGCCAGATACGCAGTATTTT. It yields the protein CASSSPYDRARPDTQYF.

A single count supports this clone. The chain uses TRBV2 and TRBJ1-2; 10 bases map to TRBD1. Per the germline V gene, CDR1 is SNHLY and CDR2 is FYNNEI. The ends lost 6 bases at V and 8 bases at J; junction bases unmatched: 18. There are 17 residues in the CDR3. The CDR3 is CASSLLGQGGPQRGYTF. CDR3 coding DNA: TGTGCCAGCAGCCTTTTAGGACAGGGGGGCCCTCAGCGGGGCTACACCTTC.

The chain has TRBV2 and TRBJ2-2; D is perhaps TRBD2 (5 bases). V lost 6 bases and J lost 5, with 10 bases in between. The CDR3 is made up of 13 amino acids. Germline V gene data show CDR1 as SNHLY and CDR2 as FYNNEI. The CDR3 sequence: CASRVRGTGELFF. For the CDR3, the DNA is TGTGCCAGCAGGGTACGGGGTACCGGGGAGCTGTTTTTT.

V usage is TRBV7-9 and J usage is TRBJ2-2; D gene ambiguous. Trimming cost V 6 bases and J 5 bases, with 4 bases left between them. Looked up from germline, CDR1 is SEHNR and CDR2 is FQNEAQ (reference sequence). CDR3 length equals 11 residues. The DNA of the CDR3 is TGTGCCAGCAGTCCAACCGGGGAGCTGTTTTTT. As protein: CASSPTGELFF. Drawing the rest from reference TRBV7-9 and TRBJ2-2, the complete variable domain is DTGVSQNPRHKITKRGQNVTFRCDPISEHNRLYWYRQTLGQGPEFLTYFQNEAQLEKSRLLSDRFSAERPKGSFSTLEIQRTEQGDSAMYLCASSPTGELFFGEGSRLTVL.

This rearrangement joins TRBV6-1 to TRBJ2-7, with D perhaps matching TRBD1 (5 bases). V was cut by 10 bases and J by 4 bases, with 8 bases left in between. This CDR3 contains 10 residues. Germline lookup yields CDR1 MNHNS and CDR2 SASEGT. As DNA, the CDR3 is TGTGCCATAGACAGTTACGAGCAGTACTTC. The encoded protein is CAIDSYEQYF.

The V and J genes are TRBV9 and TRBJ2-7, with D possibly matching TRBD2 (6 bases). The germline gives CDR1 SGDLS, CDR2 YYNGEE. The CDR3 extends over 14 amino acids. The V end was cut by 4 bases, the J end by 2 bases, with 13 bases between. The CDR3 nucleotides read TGTGCCAGCAGCCCCAGCCGGGAGACCTACGAGCAGTACTTC. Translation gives CASSPSRETYEQYF. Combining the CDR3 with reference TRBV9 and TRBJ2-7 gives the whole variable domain DSGVTQTPKHLITATGQRVTLRCSPRSGDLSVYWYQQSLDQGLQFLIQYYNGEERAKGNILERFSAQQFPDLHSELNLSSLELGDSALYFCASSPSRETYEQYFGPGTRLTVT.